Sequencing of this T cell receptor beta chain was carried out in a study of vaccination effects on CD4 cells after COVID-19. Study overall: The second dose preceded post-vaccine samples by a median of 72 days.

Before any sequencing was done, the ViraFEST assay used viral peptide pools to expand antigen-specific CD4+ T cells. Cells that had been cultured for 10 days were the source of isolated CD4+ T cells. All study participants received two doses of BNT162b2 or mRNA-1273 vaccine. Each well held 2 million to 2.5 million PBMC cultured with around 10 ug/ml peptides and 8.5 to 10 IU/ml IL-2. This clone has a handful of counts. Antigen specificity is unknown. Assay: immunoSEQ multiplex PCR; the TCRdb copy retains only in-frame clones and omits some. This repertoire shows more than 13,000 clones, 75% found once; its top ten account for roughly 25%. This CDR3 has 13 amino acids. Germline values: CDR1 GTSNPN, CDR2 SVGIG (reference sequence). Deletions cut 2 bases from V and 2 bases from J, with 7 bases between.

Sample: CD4+ T cells from PBMCs cultured with HCoV-NL63 spike peptides, taken after COVID-19 vaccination. J is TRBJ1-5 and V is TRBV30; D gene uncertain. The TCR comes from a human donor who received a COVID-19 vaccine. For the CDR3, the DNA is TGTGCCTGGAGTATCCAGGGCAATCAGCCCCAGCATTTT. Protein product: CAWSIQGNQPQHF.